This T cell receptor (beta chain) was captured in a study of blood T cell repertoires in COVID-19. About the research overall: The samples span acute and convalescent COVID-19 from the United States, Italy and Spain. PBMCs, B-cell-depleted T cells, or T cells provided the cDNA or gDNA that made up the material.

Germline loops: CDR1 SGHTA, CDR2 FQGNSA. The CDR3 contains 16 residues. Trimming left V 0 bases short and J 2 bases short, with 11 bases between. Methods used by the authors: Estimation of nucleated cell counts relied on the amplification of reference gene primers. The assay was immunoSEQ multiplex PCR, and TCRdb's table has in-frame clones only and misses some. Clone size and V and J calls were adopted from that table, with D and trimming inferred from the DNA. Of roughly 87,000 clones detected, 70% to 90% appear once; the ten largest clones hold about 5.1%. This clone occurred a few times. The receptor was isolated from a man aged 35-49 years with acute or convalescent COVID-19. The source material was peripheral blood. V and J are TRBV7-2 and TRBJ2-4, with D tentatively TRBD2 (6 bases). CDR3 protein: CASSLATTSTKNIQYF. The CDR3 nucleotides are TGTGCCAGCAGCTTAGCGACAACTAGCACCAAAAACATTCAGTACTTC.